Listed here are 2 T cell receptor beta chains from one sample, sequenced in a study of identical twins (dated by TCRdb to about 2016). To prepare the library, 5' RACE was applied. Instrument used: Illumina HiSeq 2000. The raw public data were reprocessed by TCRdb itself: fastp quality trimming at Q25, MiXCR clonotype calling, in-frame beta chains only. Entries are consolidated by CDR3 protein sequence, retaining the most common genes and DNA. Recorded for this sample are 650,000 to 800,000 distinct CDR3 sequences; 8.6% of them occurred a single time. Approximately 0.89% of the sample lies in the top ten. This same sample was also taken into another study, of yellow fever vaccine responses in identical twins.

Sequencing was done on a sample of PBMCs. All receptors come from a young woman in good health.

The V gene is TRBV5-4, the J gene TRBJ2-3; a weak D match, TRBD2 (7 bases). V was shortened by 3 bases and J by 5 bases, with 19 bases between the two germline ends. CDR3 length equals 16 residues. Germline V gene lookup returns CDR1 SGHNT and CDR2 YYREEE (reference sequence). CDR3 sequence (DNA): TGTGCCAGCAGCTGGGGGGGCAGGGCGGGTAGAGATACGCAGTATTTT. Residues: CASSWGGRAGRDTQYF.

V and J are TRBV7-6 and TRBJ1-1, with D possibly TRBD1 on 5 matching bases. The CDR3 totals 15 residues. V lost 2 bases, J lost 5 bases, and 15 bases lay in between. Per germline, CDR1 SGHVS and CDR2 FNYEAQ. The CDR3 loop is CASSLLGVGDTEAFF. Here the CDR3 DNA reads TGTGCCAGCAGCTTACTAGGGGTGGGGGATACTGAAGCTTTCTTT.